This TCR beta chain was sequenced during a study of siplizumab effects on memory and regulatory T cells. Study outcomes and limitations: Suppression by proliferating Tregs derived from siplizumab cultures was not verified. Most proliferating CD4+ or CD8+ clones, roughly 75-97%, had no naive or memory assignment. The alloreactive clones that mapped to unstimulated subsets made up only a minor fraction.

Each sample yielded around 9.6 x 10^4 assayed TCR templates. The assay was immunoSEQ multiplex PCR, and TCRdb's table has in-frame clones only and misses some. Of 85,000 to 130,000 clones listed, around 90% were seen once; the top ten hold about 0.7%. The trim removed 6 bases at V and 4 bases at J, leaving 0 bases unmatched. Germline V gene sequence: CDR1 MNHNS, CDR2 SASEGT. The CDR3 totals 13 residues. Of note for this clone: Its target is unknown.

The TCR was taken from a human donor in good health. Sequenced sample: Tregs sorted from blood. The rearrangement uses TRBV6-1 and TRBJ2-6; 7 nucleotides align to TRBD2. CDR3 sequence reads: CASRGGGANVLTF. DNA for the CDR3: TGTGCCAGCAGGGGAGGGGGGGCCAACGTCCTGACTTTC.